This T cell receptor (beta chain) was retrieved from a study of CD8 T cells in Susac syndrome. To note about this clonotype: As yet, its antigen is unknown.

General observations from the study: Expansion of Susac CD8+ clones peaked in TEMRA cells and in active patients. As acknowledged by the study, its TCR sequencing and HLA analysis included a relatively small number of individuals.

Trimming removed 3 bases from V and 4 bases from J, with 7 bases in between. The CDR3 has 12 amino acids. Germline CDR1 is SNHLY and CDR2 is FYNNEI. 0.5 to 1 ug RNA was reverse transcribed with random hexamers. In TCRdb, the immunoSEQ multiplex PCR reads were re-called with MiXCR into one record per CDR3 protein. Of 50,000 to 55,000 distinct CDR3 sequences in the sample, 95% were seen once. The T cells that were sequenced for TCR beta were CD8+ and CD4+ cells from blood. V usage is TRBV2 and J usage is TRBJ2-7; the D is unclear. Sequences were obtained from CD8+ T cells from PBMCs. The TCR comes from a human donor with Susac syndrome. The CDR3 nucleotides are TGTGCCAGCAGTGAGGGTAGTTACGAGCAGTACTTC. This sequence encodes CASSEGSYEQYF.